These T cell receptor beta chains were read from a single sample in a study of T cell repertoires in cytomegalovirus infection. MiXCR, applied by TCRdb to the reads, yields one record per CDR3 protein. The sample carries some 170,000 distinct CDR3 sequences, approximately 18% recorded once. The source material was CD8+ T cells from PBMCs. Receptors originate from a human donor in good health (CMV status not recorded). Some clones in this sample may be carry-over from other donors' samples. Each CDR3 is given with its conserved first and last residue. A D gene is named only where the DNA matches it firmly. The size of a clone is reported for some rows only, either as once, few or many, or as a class for expanded clones.

>TRBD1|TRBJ1-2|TRBV5-6|few
TGTGCCAGCAGCCCGGGACAGGGTGACTATGGCTACACCTTC
CASSPGQGDYGYTF
>TRBD1|TRBJ1-1|TRBV5-6|NA
TGTGCCAGCAGCCCCCGGGACAGGGGGATAAGCACTGAAGCTTTCTTT
CASSPRDRGISTEAFF
>NA|TRBJ1-2|TRBV12-3/TRBV12-4|NA
TGTGCCAGCAGTTCCGGCCCGGACTCGACCTTC
CASSSGPDSTF
>TRBD2|TRBJ2-5|TRBV27|few
TGTGCCAGCAGTACTACTAGCGGGGGGCCTTGGGAAGAGACCCAGTACTTC
CASSTTSGGPWEETQYF
>NA|TRBJ2-7|TRBV10-3|NA
TGTGCCATCAGTGAGGCAGACAAGGGGAGTTCCTACGAGCAGTACTTC
CAISEADKGSSYEQYF
>NA|TRBJ2-2|TRBV12-3/TRBV12-4|few
TGTGCCAGCAGCTTCACAGGGAAGGGGAACACCGGGGAGCTGTTTTTT
CASSFTGKGNTGELFF
>NA|TRBJ1-5|TRBV7-9|NA
TGTGCCAGCAGCTCCACGGAGATGGGGCAGCCCCAGCATTTT
CASSSTEMGQPQHF
>NA|TRBJ1-6|TRBV5-6|few
TGTGCCAGCACCTCGGACGGGTTAGGGAATTCACCCCTCCACTTT
CASTSDGLGNSPLHF
>NA|TRBJ2-7|TRBV7-8|few
TGTGCCAGCAGCCCCGGCAGTACCTACGAGCAGTACTTC
CASSPGSTYEQYF
>NA|TRBJ1-2|TRBV7-9|NA
TGTGCCAGCAGCTTAGGAGGTCTCACAGACTTGATTAACTATGGCTACACCTTC
CASSLGGLTDLINYGYTF
>TRBD2|TRBJ2-7|TRBV6-2/TRBV6-3|NA
TGTGCCAGCAGTTACCAGCGGGACCTTGCTTGGGAGCAGTACTTC
CASSYQRDLAWEQYF
>NA|TRBJ2-7|TRBV28|many
TGTGCCAGCAGTCATAACTCCCAGGCGCGAACGACCTACGAGCAGTACTTC
CASSHNSQARTTYEQYF
>NA|TRBJ2-7|TRBV12-3/TRBV12-4|few
TGTGCCAGCAGTTTAGGGGGGTTACCCTACGAGCAGTACTTC
CASSLGGLPYEQYF
>NA|TRBJ1-2|TRBV20-1|few
TGCAGTGCTACGCGGACAGAAAACTATGGCTACACCTTC
CSATRTENYGYTF
>NA|TRBJ2-2|TRBV6-6|NA
TGTGCCAGCAGTCATCGAACAGGGCCCCAAGACACCGGGGAGCTGTTTTTT
CASSHRTGPQDTGELFF
>TRBD1|TRBJ1-2|TRBV7-2|NA
TGTGCCAGCAGTCCCGATTCCCGACAGGGGAAATATGGCTACACCTTC
CASSPDSRQGKYGYTF
>TRBD1|TRBJ2-5|TRBV7-9|NA
TGTGCCAGCAGCTCCGCCGACAGGGACCAAGAGACCCAGTACTTC
CASSSADRDQETQYF
>NA|TRBJ2-3|TRBV30|NA
TGTGCCTGGATGGGCGCGGAGGAAGCAGATACGCAGTATTTT
CAWMGAEEADTQYF
>TRBD2|TRBJ2-1|TRBV12-3/TRBV12-4|NA
TGTGCCAGCAGTCCATCAACTAGCGGGGACGACTCCTACAATGAGCAGTTCTTC
CASSPSTSGDDSYNEQFF
>NA|TRBJ2-7|TRBV12-3/TRBV12-4|few
TGTGCCAGCAGTTTAGGAGACTCGACCTACGAGCAGTACTTC
CASSLGDSTYEQYF
>TRBD1|TRBJ1-1|TRBV11-2|NA
TGTGCCAGCAGCCCGGAAGGTTGGACAGGGGCCTTTGAAGCTTTCTTT
CASSPEGWTGAFEAFF
>NA|TRBJ1-1|TRBV27|few
TGTGCCAGCAGTCGGTCGGCCCCGGGCACTGAAGCTTTCTTT
CASSRSAPGTEAFF
>NA|TRBJ1-2|TRBV20-1|few
TGCAGTGGTCAGAAACCTAACTATGGCTACACCTTC
CSGQKPNYGYTF
>TRBD1|TRBJ1-1|TRBV7-8|NA
TGTGCCATCAGCTTCTGGGACAGAACTTTGAACACTGAAGCTTTCTTT
CAISFWDRTLNTEAFF
>NA|TRBJ2-7|TRBV12-3/TRBV12-4|few
TGTGCCAGCAGCGCCATAGGAGGCTACGAGCAGTACTTC
CASSAIGGYEQYF
>NA|TRBJ2-7|TRBV28|NA
TGTGCCAGCAGCCCGGCAGGGGCATACGAGCAGTACTTC
CASSPAGAYEQYF
>NA|TRBJ2-7|TRBV7-2|NA
TGTGCCAGCAGCTCAAACCAGGGTCACGAGCAGTACTTC
CASSSNQGHEQYF
>TRBD1|TRBJ1-5|TRBV10-2|few
TGCGCCAGCAACCAGGGGGCTAGCAATCAGCCCCAGCATTTT
CASNQGASNQPQHF
>NA|TRBJ1-1|TRBV27|NA
TGTGCCAGCAGTTTAAGGAGTCAGGGAAAAGTTGAAGCTTTCTTT
CASSLRSQGKVEAFF